This T cell receptor beta chain was documented in a study of OX40 agonist ivuxolimab in advanced cancers. TCRdb keeps only in-frame clones here, not all; method: immunoSEQ multiplex PCR. This table has 75,000 to 100,000 clones, more than 80% appearing once. The germline gives CDR1 LNHDA, CDR2 SQIVND (reference sequence). With 5 bases removed from V and 15 bases from J, the gap between germline ends came to 17 bases. CDR3 length: 12 residues. The sequences come from CD4+ or CD8+ T cells sorted from blood, collected in a trial of the OX40 agonist ivuxolimab. The sequence was collected from an adult with an advanced solid tumor such as melanoma, head and neck, liver or kidney cancer. The V gene is TRBV19, the J gene TRBJ2-1; a weak D match, TRBD1 (5 bases). The CDR3 sequence is CASSPSQGIRFF. The CDR3 nucleotides are TGTGCCAGTAGTCCCTCCCAGGGAATTCGGTTCTTC.